The 4 T cell receptor beta chains below were found in one sample sequenced in a study of T cell changes during pregnancy in multiple sclerosis (dated by TCRdb to the late 2010s). Library generation was performed with the immunoSEQ multiplex PCR assay. The table was pulled from immuneACCESS by TCRdb, which kept in-frame rearrangements only. Such tables lose some clones; where checked, under half of the loss comes from unresolved V genes, and the rest has no known cause. This sample gives 40,000 to 45,000 clones in total; 91% of them show up just once. The top ten clones comprise roughly 0.5% of the sample. This sample comprised CD4+ T cells from peripheral blood mononuclear cells, obtained in the second trimester of pregnancy. The receptor source for this set is a female donor in good health, enrolled as a control in a pregnancy study.

This clone was detected once. At one of its ends the junction is not consistent with the germline gene, which may arise from a read error. Written as DNA, the CDR3 is TGTGCCAGCGGTTGGACTAGCACGGATACGCAGTATTTT. Protein sequence: CASGWTSTDTQYF. The rearrangement links TRBV7-9 to TRBJ2-3, with 8 bases identical to TRBD2. This CDR3 contains 13 residues. Looked up from germline, CDR1 is SEHNR and CDR2 is FQNEAQ (reference sequence). The whole variable domain, remainder taken from reference TRBV7-9 and TRBJ2-3, is DTGVSQNPRHKITKRGQNVTFRCDPISEHNRLYWYRQTLGQGPEFLTYFQNEAQLEKSRLLSDRFSAERPKGSFSTLEIQRTEQGDSAMYLCASGWTSTDTQYFGPGTRLTVL.

This chain connects TRBV18 to TRBJ2-5, with D possibly being TRBD2 (5 bases). V was cut by 6 bases and J by 2 bases, with 13 bases left in between. Germline CDR1 is KGHSH and CDR2 is LQKENI. This CDR3 is built from 14 residues. CDR3 sequence reads: CASSLSGTQETQYF. CDR3 sequence (DNA): TGTGCCAGCTCTCTCAGCGGTACTCAAGAGACCCAGTACTTC.

This chain links TRBV29-1 with TRBJ2-5; 7 bases fit TRBD1. CDR1 is SQVTM, CDR2 ANQGSEA, per germline. This CDR3 is 16 amino acids long. V dropped 4 bases and J dropped 2; count of bases not matched to a gene: 13. CDR3 protein: CSVGVPGQIPQETQYF. For the CDR3, the DNA is TGCAGCGTTGGGGTACCGGGACAGATCCCTCAAGAGACCCAGTACTTC.

The genes are TRBV27 and TRBJ2-7; tentative D call: TRBD2 (6 bases). The V gene lost 3 bases and the J gene lost 5 bases, with 14 bases spanning the gap. There are 14 residues in the CDR3. Germline V gene data show CDR1 as MNHEY and CDR2 as SMNVEV (reference sequence). The CDR3, as DNA: TGTGCCAGCAGTTTTGGACGGGAGTTCAACGAGCAGTACTTC. This gives the protein CASSFGREFNEQYF.